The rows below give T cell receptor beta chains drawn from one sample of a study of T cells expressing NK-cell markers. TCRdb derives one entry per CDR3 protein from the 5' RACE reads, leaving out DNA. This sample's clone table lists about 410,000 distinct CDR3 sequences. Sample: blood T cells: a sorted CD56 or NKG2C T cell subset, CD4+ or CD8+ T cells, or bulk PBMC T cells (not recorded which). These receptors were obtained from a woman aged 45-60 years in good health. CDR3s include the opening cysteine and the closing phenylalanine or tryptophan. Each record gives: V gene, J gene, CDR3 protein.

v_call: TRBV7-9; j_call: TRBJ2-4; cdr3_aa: CASSSAGNKNIQYF
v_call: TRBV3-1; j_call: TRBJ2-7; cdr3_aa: CASSRGAGEQYF
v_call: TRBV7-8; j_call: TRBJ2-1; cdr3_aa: CASSLVGSPYNEQFF
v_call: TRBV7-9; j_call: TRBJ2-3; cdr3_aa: CASSREGAGPDTQYF
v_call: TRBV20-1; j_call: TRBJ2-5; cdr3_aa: CSTPGGKETQYF
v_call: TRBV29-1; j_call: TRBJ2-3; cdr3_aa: CSGDLTDTQYF
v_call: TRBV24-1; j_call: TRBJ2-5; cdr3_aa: CATSRGHQETQYF
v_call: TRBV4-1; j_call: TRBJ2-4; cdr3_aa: CASSQLNLAKNIQYF
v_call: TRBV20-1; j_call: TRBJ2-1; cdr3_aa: CSARDRLGHYNEQFF
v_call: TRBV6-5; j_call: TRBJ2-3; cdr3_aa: CASSYRGLPPQYF
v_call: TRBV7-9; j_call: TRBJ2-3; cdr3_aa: CASSIGERGTDTQYF
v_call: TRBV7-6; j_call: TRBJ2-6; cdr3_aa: CASSGIVGANVLTF
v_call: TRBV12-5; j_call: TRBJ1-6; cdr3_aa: CASGLVLNGNSPLHF
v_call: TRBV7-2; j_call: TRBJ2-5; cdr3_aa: CASSLSSETQYF
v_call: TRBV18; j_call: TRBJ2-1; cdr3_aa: CASSPQPYNEQFF
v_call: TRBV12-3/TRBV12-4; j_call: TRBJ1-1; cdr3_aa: CASSSQQGTEAFF
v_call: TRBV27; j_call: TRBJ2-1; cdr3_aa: CATWAWGARYNEQFF
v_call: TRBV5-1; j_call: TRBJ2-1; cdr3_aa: CASSSGLAGGPRAHNEQFF
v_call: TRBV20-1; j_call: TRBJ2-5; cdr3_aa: CSVPLAGVRETQYF
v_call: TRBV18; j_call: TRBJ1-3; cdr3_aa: CASSPYRQDSGNTIYF
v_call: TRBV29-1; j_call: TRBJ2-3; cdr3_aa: CSVRVLAGTDTQYF
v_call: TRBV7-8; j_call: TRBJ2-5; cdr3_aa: CASSLTEVEETQYF
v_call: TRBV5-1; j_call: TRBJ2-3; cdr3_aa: CASSLASRESADTQYF
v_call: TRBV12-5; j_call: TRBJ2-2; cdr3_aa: CASGQTSGSGELFF
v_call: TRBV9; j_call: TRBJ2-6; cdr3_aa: CASSAGAGANVLTF
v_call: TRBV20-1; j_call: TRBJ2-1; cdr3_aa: CSARDLASGEYNEQFF
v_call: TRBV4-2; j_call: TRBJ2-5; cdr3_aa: CASSRFTGTSGLAGRTQYF
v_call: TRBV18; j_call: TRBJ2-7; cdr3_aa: CASSPLGLGSYEQYF
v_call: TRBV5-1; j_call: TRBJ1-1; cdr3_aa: CASTRGGGITEAFF
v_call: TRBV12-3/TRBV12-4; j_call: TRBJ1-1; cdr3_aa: CASTSTGGTEAFF
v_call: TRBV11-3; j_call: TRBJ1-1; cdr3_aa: CASSSSRDRGTEAFF
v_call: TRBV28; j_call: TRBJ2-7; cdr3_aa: CASSPHPYEQYF
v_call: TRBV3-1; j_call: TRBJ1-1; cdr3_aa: CASSQPPTGKDTEAFF
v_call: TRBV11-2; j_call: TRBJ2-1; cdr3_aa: CASSLGLPNEQFF
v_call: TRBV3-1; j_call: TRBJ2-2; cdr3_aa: CASSQGRGGTGELFF
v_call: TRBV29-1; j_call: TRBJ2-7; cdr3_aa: CSVAFLGRSYEQYF
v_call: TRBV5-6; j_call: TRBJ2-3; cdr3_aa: CASSFTPGLAGGAGTDTQYF
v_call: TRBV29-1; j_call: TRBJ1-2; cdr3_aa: CSVRTGSMGYGYTF